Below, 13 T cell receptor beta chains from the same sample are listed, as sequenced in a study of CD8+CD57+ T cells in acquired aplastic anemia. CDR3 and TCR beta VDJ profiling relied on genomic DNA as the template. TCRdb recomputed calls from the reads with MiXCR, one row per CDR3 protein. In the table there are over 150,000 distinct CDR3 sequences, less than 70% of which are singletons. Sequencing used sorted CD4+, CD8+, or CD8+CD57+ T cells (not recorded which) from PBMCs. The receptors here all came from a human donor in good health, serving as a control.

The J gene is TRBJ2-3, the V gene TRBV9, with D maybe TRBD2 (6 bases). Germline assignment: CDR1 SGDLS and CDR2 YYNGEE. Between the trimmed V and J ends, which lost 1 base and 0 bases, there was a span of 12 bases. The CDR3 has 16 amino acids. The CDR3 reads CASSVRPGESTDTQYF. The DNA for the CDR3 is TGTGCCAGCAGCGTAAGGCCGGGGGAGAGCACAGATACGCAGTATTTT.

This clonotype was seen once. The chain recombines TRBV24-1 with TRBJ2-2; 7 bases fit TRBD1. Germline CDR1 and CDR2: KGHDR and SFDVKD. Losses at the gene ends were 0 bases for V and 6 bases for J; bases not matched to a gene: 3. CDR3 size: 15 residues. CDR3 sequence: CATSDLGQGAGELFF. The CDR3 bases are TGTGCCACCAGTGATTTGGGGCAGGGGGCCGGGGAGCTGTTTTTT.

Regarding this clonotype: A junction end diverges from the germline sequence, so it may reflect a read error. The CDR3 is CATRRDSLSTEAFF. The CDR3 nucleotides read TGTGCCACCAGACGGGACAGTCTGAGTACTGAAGCCTTCTTT. The rearrangement links TRBV24-1 to TRBJ1-1; 7 nucleotides agree with TRBD1. CDR3 length equals 14 residues. Germline values: CDR1 KGHDR, CDR2 SFDVKD.

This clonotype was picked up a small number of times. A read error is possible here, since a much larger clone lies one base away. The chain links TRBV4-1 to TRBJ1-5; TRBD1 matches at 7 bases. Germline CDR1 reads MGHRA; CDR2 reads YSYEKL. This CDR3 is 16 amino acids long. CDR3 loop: CASSQEGQRGNQPQRF. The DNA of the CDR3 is TGCGCCAGCAGCCAAGAGGGACAGAGGGGCAATCAGCCCCAGCGTTTT.

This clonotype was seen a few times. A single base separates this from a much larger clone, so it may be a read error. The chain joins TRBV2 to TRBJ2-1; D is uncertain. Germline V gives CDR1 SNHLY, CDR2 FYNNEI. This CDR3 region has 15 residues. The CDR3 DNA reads TGTGTCAGCAGCGACGGCTTAAACTCCTACAATGAGCAGTTCTTC. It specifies CVSSDGLNSYNEQFF.

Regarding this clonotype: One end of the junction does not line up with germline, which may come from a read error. CDR3: CASSTGLDTEAFF. As DNA, the CDR3 is TGTGCCAGCTCCACAGGTCTAGACACTGAAGCTTTCTTT. This chain links TRBV10-1 with TRBJ1-1; TRBD1 might be the D (5 bases). Germline loops: CDR1 WNHNN, CDR2 SYGVQD (reference sequence). The CDR3 has 13 residues.

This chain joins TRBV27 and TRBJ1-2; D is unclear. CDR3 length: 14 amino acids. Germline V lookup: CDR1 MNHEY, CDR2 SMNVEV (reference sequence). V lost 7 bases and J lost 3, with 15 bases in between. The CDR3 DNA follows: TGTGCCAGCAAAGCGGGGAGTCGAGACTATGGCTACACCTTC. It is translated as CASKAGSRDYGYTF.

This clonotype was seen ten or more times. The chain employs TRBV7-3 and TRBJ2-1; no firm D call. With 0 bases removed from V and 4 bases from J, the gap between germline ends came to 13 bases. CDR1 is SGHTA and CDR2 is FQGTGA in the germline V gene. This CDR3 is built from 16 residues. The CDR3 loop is CASSLTWVGGYNEQFF. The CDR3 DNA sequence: TGTGCCAGCAGCTTAACGTGGGTAGGTGGGTACAATGAGCAGTTCTTC.

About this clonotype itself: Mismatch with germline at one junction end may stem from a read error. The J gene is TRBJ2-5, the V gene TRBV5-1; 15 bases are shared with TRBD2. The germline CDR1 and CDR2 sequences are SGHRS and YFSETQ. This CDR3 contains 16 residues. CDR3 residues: CASSISGTSGGETQYF. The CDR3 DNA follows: TGTGCCAGCAGCATCTCCGGGACTAGCGGGGGGGAGACCCAGTACTTC.

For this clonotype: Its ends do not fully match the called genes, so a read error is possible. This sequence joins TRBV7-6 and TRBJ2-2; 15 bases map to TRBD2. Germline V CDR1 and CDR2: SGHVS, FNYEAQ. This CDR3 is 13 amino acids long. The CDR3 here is CASSRGLAGGLFF. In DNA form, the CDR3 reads TGTGCCAGCAGCAGGGGACTAGCGGGGGGGCTGTTTTTT. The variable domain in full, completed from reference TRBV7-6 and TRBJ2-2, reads GAGVSQSPRYKVTKRGQDVALRCDPISGHVSLYWYRQALGQGPEFLTYFNYEAQQDKSGLPNDRFSAERPEGSISTLTIQRTEQRDSAMYRCASSRGLAGGLFFGEGSRLTVL.

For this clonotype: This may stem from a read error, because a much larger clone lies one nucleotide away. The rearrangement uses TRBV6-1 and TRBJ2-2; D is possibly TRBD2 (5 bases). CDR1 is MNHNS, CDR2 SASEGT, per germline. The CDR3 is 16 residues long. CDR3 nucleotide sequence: TGTGCCAGCAAATGGGCTAGTGGGTTTTTGGCCGGGGAGCTGGTTTTT. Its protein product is CASKWASGFLAGELVF.

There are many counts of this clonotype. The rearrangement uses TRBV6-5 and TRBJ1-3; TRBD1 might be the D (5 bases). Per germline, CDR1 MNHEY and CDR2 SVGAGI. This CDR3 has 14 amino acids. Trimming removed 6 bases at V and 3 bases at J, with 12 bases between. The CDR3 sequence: CASRSTVGGNTIYF. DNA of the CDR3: TGTGCCAGCAGGTCGACAGTGGGTGGAAACACCATATATTTT.

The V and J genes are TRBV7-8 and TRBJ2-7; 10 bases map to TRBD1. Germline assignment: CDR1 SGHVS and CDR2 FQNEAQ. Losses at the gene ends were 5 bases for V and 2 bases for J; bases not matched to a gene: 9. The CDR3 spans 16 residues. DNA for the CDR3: TGTGCCAGCAGCCCTGGGACAGGGGCTGAAGCCTACGAGCAGTACTTC. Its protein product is CASSPGTGAEAYEQYF.